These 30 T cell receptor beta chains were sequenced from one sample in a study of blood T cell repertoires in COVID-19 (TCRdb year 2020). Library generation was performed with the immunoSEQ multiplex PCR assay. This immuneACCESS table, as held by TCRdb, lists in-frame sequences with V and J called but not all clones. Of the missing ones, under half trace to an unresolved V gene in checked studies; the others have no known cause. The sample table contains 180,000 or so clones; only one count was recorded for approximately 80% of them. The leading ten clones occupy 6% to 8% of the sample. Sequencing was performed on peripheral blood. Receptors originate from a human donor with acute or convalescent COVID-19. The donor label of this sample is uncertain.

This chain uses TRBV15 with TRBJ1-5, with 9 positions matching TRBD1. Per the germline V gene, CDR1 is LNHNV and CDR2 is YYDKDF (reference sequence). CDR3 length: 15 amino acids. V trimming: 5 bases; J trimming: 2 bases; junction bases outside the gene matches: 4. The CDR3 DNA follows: TGTGCCACCAGCCTTGACAGGGGGGGCAATCAGCCCCAGCATTTT. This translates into CATSLDRGGNQPQHF.

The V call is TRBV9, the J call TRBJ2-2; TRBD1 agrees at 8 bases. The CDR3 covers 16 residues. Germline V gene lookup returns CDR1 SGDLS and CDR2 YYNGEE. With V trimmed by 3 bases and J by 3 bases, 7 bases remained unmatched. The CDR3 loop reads CASSARTGRDTGELFF. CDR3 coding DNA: TGTGCCAGCAGCGCTAGGACAGGGCGGGACACCGGGGAGCTGTTTTTT.

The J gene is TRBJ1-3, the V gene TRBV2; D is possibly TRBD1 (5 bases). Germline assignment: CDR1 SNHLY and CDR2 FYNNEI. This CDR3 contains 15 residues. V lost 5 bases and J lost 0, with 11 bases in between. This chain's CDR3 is CASSPRASSGNTIYF. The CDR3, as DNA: TGTGCCAGCAGTCCCAGGGCCAGCTCTGGAAACACCATATATTTT.

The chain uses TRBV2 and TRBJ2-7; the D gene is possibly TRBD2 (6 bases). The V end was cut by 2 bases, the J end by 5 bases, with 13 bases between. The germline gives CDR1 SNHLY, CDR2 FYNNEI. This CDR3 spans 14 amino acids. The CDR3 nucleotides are TGTGCCAGCAGTGAACCAGGGAGGCCGGACGAGCAGTACTTC. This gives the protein CASSEPGRPDEQYF.

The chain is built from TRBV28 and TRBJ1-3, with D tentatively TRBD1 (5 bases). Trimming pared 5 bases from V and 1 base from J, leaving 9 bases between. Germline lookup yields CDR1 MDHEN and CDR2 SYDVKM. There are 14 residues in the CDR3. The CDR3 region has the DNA TGTGCCAGCAGTACTCAGGGTTCTGGAAACACCATATATTTT. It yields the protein CASSTQGSGNTIYF.

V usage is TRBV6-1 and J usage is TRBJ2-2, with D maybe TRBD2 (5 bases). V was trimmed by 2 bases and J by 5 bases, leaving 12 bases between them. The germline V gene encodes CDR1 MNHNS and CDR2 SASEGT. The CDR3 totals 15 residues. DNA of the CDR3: TGTGCCAGCAGTGAACGACGGTGGGAGACCGGGGAGCTGTTTTTT. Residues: CASSERRWETGELFF.

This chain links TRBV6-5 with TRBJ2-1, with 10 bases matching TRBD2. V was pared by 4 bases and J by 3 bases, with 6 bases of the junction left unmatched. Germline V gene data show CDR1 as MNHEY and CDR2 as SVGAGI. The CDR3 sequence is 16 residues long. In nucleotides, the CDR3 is TGTGCCAGCAGTTTCTCCGGGACTAGCGTCTACAATGAGCAGTTCTTC. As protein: CASSFSGTSVYNEQFF.

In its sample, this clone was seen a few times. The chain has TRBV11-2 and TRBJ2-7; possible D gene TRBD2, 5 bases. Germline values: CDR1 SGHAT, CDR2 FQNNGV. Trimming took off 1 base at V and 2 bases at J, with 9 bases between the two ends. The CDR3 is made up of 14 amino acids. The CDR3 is CASSLVRGTYEQYF. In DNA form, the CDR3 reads TGTGCCAGCAGCTTAGTTCGGGGAACCTACGAGCAGTACTTC.

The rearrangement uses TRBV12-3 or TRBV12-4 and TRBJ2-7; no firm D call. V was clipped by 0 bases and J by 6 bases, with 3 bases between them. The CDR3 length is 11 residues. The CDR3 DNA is TGTGCCAGCAGTTTAGCCATCGAGCAGTACTTC. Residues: CASSLAIEQYF.

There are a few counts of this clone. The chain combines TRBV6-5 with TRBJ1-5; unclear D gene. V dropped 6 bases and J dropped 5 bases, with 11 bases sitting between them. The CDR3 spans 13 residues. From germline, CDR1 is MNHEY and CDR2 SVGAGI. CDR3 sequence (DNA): TGTGCCAGCAGCGCACAGTGGGATCAGCCCCAGCATTTT. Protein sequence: CASSAQWDQPQHF.

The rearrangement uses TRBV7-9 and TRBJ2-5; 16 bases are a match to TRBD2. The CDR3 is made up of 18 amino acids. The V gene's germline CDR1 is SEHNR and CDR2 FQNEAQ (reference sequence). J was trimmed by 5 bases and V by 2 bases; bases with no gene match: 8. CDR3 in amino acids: CASSLLGTSGRAKETQYF. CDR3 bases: TGTGCCAGCAGCTTATTGGGGACTAGCGGGAGGGCCAAGGAGACCCAGTACTTC. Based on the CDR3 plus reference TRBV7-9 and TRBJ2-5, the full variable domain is DTGVSQNPRHKITKRGQNVTFRCDPISEHNRLYWYRQTLGQGPEFLTYFQNEAQLEKSRLLSDRFSAERPKGSFSTLEIQRTEQGDSAMYLCASSLLGTSGRAKETQYFGPGTRLLVL.

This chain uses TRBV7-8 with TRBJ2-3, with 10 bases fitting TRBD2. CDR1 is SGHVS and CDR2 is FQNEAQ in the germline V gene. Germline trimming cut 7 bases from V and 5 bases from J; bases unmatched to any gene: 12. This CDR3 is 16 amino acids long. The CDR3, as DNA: TGTGCCAGCACCCTCCGGCCTAGCGGGAGACAAGATACGCAGTATTTT. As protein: CASTLRPSGRQDTQYF.

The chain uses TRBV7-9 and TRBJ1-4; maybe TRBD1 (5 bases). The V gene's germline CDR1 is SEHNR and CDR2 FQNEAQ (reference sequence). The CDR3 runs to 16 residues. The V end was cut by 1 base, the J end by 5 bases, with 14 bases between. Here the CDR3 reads CASSLGFRGLNEKLFF. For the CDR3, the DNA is TGTGCCAGCAGCTTAGGATTTAGGGGACTGAATGAAAAACTGTTTTTT.

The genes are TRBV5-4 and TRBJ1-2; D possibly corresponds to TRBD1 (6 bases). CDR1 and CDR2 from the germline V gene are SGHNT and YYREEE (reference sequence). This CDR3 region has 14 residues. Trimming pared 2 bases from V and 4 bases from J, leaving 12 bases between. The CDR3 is CASSLETGTYGYTF. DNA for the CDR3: TGTGCCAGCAGCTTAGAAACAGGGACCTATGGCTACACCTTC. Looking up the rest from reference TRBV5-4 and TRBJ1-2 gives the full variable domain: ETGVTQSPTHLIKTRGQQVTLRCSSQSGHNTVSWYQQALGQGPQFIFQYYREEENGRGNFPPRFSGLQFPNYSSELNVNALELDDSALYLCASSLETGTYGYTFGSGTRLTVV.

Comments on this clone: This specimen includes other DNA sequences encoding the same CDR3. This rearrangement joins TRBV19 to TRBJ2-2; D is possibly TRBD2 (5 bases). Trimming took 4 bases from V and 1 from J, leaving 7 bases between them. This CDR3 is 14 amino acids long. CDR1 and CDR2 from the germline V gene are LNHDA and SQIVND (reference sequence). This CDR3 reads CASSRRENTGELFF. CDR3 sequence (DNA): TGTGCCAGTAGTAGACGGGAGAACACCGGGGAGCTGTTTTTT.

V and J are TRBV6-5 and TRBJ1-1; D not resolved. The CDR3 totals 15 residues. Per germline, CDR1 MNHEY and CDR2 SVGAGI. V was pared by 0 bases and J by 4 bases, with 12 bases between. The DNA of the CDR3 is TGTGCCAGCAGTTACTCTGGGAGTTTGGTCACTGAAGCTTTCTTT. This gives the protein CASSYSGSLVTEAFF.

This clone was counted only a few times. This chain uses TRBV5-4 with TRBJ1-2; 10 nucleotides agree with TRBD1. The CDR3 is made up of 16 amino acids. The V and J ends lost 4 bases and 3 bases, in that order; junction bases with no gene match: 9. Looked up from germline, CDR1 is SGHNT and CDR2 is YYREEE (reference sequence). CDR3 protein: CASSPPGQGSHYGYTF. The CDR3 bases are TGTGCCAGCAGCCCTCCGGGACAGGGGTCCCACTATGGCTACACCTTC.

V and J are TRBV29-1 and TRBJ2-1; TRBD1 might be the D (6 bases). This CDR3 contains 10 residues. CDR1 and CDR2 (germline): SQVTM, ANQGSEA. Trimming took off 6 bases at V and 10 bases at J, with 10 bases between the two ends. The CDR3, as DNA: TGCAGCGTGCAGGGGCGGGAGCAGTTCTTC. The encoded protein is CSVQGREQFF.

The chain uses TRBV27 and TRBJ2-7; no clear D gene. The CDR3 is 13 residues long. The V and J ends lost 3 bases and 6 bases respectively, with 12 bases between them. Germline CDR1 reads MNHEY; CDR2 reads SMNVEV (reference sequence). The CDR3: CASSFSGVAEQYF. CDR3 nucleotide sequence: TGTGCCAGCAGTTTCAGTGGCGTAGCCGAGCAGTACTTC.

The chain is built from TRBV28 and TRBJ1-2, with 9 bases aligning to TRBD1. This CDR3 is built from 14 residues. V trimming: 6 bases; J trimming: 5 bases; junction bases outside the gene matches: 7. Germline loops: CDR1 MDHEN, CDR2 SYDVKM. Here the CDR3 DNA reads TGTGCCAGCAGACCCCCGGACAGGGGTTATGGCTACACCTTC. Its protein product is CASRPPDRGYGYTF.

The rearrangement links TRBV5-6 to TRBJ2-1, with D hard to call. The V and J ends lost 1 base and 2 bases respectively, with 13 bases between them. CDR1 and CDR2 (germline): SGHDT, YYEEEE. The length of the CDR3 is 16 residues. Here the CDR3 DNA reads TGTGCCAGCAGCTTGTCTGCGCGTGGGCCCTACAATGAGCAGTTCTTC. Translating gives CASSLSARGPYNEQFF. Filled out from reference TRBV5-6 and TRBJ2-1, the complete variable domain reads DAGVTQSPTHLIKTRGQQVTLRCSPKSGHDTVSWYQQALGQGPQFIFQYYEEEERQRGNFPDRFSGHQFPNYSSELNVNALLLGDSALYLCASSLSARGPYNEQFFGPGTRLTVL.

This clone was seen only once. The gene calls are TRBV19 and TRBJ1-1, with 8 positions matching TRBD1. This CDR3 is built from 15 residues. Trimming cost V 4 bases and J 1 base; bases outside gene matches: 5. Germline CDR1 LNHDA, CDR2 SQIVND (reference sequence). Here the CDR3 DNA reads TGTGCCAGTAGTAAGGGGACAGGACAGAACACTGAAGCTTTCTTT. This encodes CASSKGTGQNTEAFF.

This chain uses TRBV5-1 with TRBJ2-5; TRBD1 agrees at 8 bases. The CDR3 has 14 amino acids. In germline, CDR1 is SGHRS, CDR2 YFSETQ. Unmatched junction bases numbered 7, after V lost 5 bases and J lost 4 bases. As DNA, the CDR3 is TGCGCCAGCAGGGACGGACAGGGAGGAGAGACCCAGTACTTC. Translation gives CASRDGQGGETQYF.

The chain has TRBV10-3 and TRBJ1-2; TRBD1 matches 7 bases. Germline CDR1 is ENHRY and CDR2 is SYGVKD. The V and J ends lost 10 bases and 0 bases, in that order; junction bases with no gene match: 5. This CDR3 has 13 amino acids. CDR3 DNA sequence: TGTGCCACCCGACAGGGAGCTAACTATGGCTACACCTTC. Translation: CATRQGANYGYTF.

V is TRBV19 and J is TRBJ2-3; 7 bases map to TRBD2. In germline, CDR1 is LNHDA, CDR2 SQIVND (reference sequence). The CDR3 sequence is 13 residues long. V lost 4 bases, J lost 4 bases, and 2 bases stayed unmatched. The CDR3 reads CASSSGRADTQYF. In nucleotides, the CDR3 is TGTGCCAGTAGTAGCGGGAGAGCAGATACGCAGTATTTT.

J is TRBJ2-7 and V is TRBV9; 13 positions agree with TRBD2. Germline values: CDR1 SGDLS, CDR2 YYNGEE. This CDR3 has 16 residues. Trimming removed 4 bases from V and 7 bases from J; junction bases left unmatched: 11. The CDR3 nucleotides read TGTGCCAGCAGCCCCCCAGGACTAGCGGGAGCGGGGGAGCAGTACTTC. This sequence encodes CASSPPGLAGAGEQYF.

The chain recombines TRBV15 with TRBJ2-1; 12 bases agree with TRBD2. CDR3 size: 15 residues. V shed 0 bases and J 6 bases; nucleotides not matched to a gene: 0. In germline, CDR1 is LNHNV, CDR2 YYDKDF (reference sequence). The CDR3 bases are TGTGCCACCAGCAGAGAACTAGCGGGAGGCAATGAGCAGTTCTTC. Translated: CATSRELAGGNEQFF.

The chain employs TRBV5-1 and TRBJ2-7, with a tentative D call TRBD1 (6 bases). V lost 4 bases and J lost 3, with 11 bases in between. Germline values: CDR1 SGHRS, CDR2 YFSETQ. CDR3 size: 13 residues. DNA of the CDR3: TGCGCCAGCAGCCGGGACACCGGCTACGAGCAGTACTTC. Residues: CASSRDTGYEQYF.

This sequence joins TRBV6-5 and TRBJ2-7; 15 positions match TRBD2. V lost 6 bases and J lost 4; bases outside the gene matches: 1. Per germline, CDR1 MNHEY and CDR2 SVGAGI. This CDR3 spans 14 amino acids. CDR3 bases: TGTGCCAGCAGGGGACTAGCGGGAGGATACGAGCAGTACTTC. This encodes CASRGLAGGYEQYF.

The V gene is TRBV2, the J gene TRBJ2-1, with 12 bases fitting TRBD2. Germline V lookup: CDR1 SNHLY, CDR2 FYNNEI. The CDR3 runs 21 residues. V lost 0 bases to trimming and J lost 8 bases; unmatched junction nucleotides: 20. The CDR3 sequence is CASSEALVRLAGVGPEDEQFF. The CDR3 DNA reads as TGTGCCAGCAGTGAAGCGCTAGTGAGACTAGCGGGAGTGGGGCCCGAGGATGAGCAGTTCTTC.